Presented here are 29 T cell receptor beta chains from one specimen sequenced in a study of shared clonotypes between healthy human individuals. TCRdb keeps only in-frame clones here, not all; method: immunoSEQ multiplex PCR. This repertoire shows nearly 750,000 clones, roughly 72% found once; its top ten account for under 2%. Input material: memory CD4+ T cells sorted from blood. The subset: CD45RA-negative fraction. The receptors stem from a woman in her 30s in good health.

V is TRBV5-6 and J is TRBJ2-2, with D tentatively TRBD1 (6 bases). The germline gives CDR1 SGHDT, CDR2 YYEEEE. This CDR3 has 15 residues. The V gene lost 2 bases and the J gene lost 4 bases, with 12 bases spanning the gap. In nucleotides, the CDR3 is TGTGCCAGCAGCTTTGTGGGGGCGCCCACCGGGGAGCTGTTTTTT. Translated, it gives CASSFVGAPTGELFF. Combining the CDR3 with reference TRBV5-6 and TRBJ2-2 gives the whole variable domain DAGVTQSPTHLIKTRGQQVTLRCSPKSGHDTVSWYQQALGQGPQFIFQYYEEEERQRGNFPDRFSGHQFPNYSSELNVNALLLGDSALYLCASSFVGAPTGELFFGEGSRLTVL.

A remark on this clone: Other DNA sequences from this sample encode an identical CDR3 as well. The chain is built from TRBV28 and TRBJ2-1; tentatively, D is TRBD2 (6 bases). There are 14 residues in the CDR3. Between the trimmed V and J ends, which lost 6 bases and 7 bases, there was a span of 16 bases. CDR1 and CDR2 from the germline V gene are MDHEN and SYDVKM. The CDR3 DNA reads TGTGCCAGCAGCCCTTCTCCCCGGGGGAATGAGCAGTTCTTC. Translated, it gives CASSPSPRGNEQFF.

This chain joins TRBV4-1 and TRBJ2-7; D not certain. Germline lookup yields CDR1 MGHRA and CDR2 YSYEKL. The V end was cut by 4 bases, the J end by 1 base, with 14 bases between. This CDR3 has 15 residues. The CDR3 region is CASSRLTSFSYEQYF. CDR3 coding DNA: TGCGCCAGCAGCCGCCTAACGAGCTTTTCCTACGAGCAGTACTTC.

J is TRBJ2-5 and V is TRBV6-1; 8 bases match TRBD2. The CDR3 has 15 residues. Germline CDR1 MNHNS, CDR2 SASEGT. Trimming removed 3 bases from V and 5 bases from J; junction bases left unmatched: 8. The CDR3 spells CASSEGAGELETQYF. CDR3 coding DNA: TGTGCCAGCAGTGAGGGAGCGGGAGAATTGGAGACCCAGTACTTC.

Notes on this clone: The sample has other DNA sequences that encode this CDR3 too. The rearrangement links TRBV2 to TRBJ1-4; D is perhaps TRBD1 (6 bases). Germline CDR1 reads SNHLY; CDR2 reads FYNNEI. The ends were cut back, 6 bases at V and 7 bases at J, with 9 bases in the middle. The CDR3 consists of 12 residues. The CDR3 spells CASRGRGEKLFF. Here the CDR3 DNA reads TGTGCCAGCAGAGGCAGGGGTGAAAAACTGTTTTTT.

About this clone: Other nucleotide sequences from this sample produce the same CDR3. The gene calls are TRBV5-4 and TRBJ1-2; TRBD1 aligns across 9 bases. The CDR3 is made up of 13 amino acids. After removal of 5 bases from V and 8 bases from J, the junction contained 7 bases not matched to a gene. Germline V gives CDR1 SGHNT, CDR2 YYREEE (reference sequence). The chain's CDR3 is CASSFDRGDGYTF. The CDR3 nucleotides read TGTGCCAGCAGTTTTGACAGGGGGGACGGCTACACCTTC.

V usage is TRBV28 and J usage is TRBJ2-7; D is possibly TRBD2 (6 bases). The ends were cut back, 7 bases at V and 5 bases at J, with 12 bases in the middle. Germline V gene lookup returns CDR1 MDHEN and CDR2 SYDVKM. This CDR3 spans 12 amino acids. CDR3 sequence (DNA): TGTGCCAGCATCGGAGGGAACGACGAGCAGTACTTC. Encoded protein: CASIGGNDEQYF.

Regarding this clone: A far bigger clonotype differs at one base, so this is likely a read error. The rearrangement uses TRBV25-1 and TRBJ2-3, with 7 bases lining up with TRBD1. Germline loops: CDR1 MGHDK, CDR2 SYGVNS. The CDR3 extends over 14 amino acids. CDR3 in DNA: TGTGCCAACAGTGAAGTGGGACAGAGAGATACGCAGTATTTT. Its protein is CANSEVGQRDTQYF.

The genes are TRBV7-3 and TRBJ2-1; no firm D call. Trimming removed 6 bases at V and 6 bases at J, with 18 bases between. The CDR3 extends over 15 amino acids. Germline CDR1 reads SGHTA; CDR2 reads FQGTGA. CDR3: CASSHGPPARNEQFF. The DNA of the CDR3 is TGTGCCAGCAGTCACGGGCCTCCCGCCCGCAATGAGCAGTTCTTC.

Remarks on this clone: A much larger clonotype is one base distant, so this may be a read error. The sample carries other DNA sequences with the same CDR3. The chain links TRBV2 to TRBJ2-2; D gene uncertain. The CDR3 spans 12 residues. The germline V gene encodes CDR1 SNHLY and CDR2 FYNNEI. Trimming took 4 bases from V and 2 from J, leaving 2 bases between them. The CDR3 protein is CASSGNTGELFF. The CDR3 nucleotides are TGTGCCAGCAGTGGCAACACCGGGGAGCTGTTTTTT.

A remark on this clone: Being one base from a much bigger clone, this may be a read error. The chain links TRBV4-2 to TRBJ1-2; D is undetermined. Germline V gives CDR1 LGHNA, CDR2 YNFKEQ. V was cut by 5 bases and J by 2 bases, with 6 bases left in between. The CDR3 consists of 12 residues. The CDR3 bases are TGTGCCAGCAGCTTGGAAAACTATGGCTACACCTTC. Protein sequence: CASSLENYGYTF.

The chain employs TRBV7-3 and TRBJ2-2; either TRBD1 or TRBD2 may fit D (5 bases each). This CDR3 contains 14 residues. The germline V gene encodes CDR1 SGHTA and CDR2 FQGTGA. The V end lost 5 bases, the J end lost 6 bases, and 13 bases lay between the germline ends. The DNA for the CDR3 is TGTGCCAGCAGCCCCGGGACCGCGGCCGGGGAGCTGTTTTTT. Protein sequence: CASSPGTAAGELFF.

The gene calls are TRBV5-4 and TRBJ1-2, with 11 bases matching TRBD1. This CDR3 comprises 15 residues. Germline V gives CDR1 SGHNT, CDR2 YYREEE (reference sequence). V lost 3 bases to trimming and J lost 8 bases; unmatched junction nucleotides: 9. The CDR3 region is CASSSAGTGGGGYTF. The CDR3 nucleotides read TGTGCCAGCAGCTCCGCAGGGACAGGGGGAGGCGGCTACACCTTC.

In its sample, this clone was seen a few times. This chain joins TRBV6-1 and TRBJ1-5; D is possibly TRBD1 (5 bases). Germline CDR1 reads MNHNS; CDR2 reads SASEGT. CDR3 length: 15 amino acids. V was shortened by 5 bases and J by 0 bases, with 11 bases between the two germline ends. CDR3 in amino acids: CASSFFRDSNQPQHF. CDR3 nucleotide sequence: TGTGCCAGCAGTTTCTTCAGGGATAGCAATCAGCCCCAGCATTTT.

The gene calls are TRBV7-8 and TRBJ1-2; D might be TRBD1 (6 bases). CDR1 SGHVS and CDR2 FQNEAQ come from the germline V gene. The CDR3 spans 19 residues. The V gene lost 5 bases and the J gene lost 6 bases, with 31 bases spanning the gap. The CDR3 loop reads CASSPRRSGTTGKVDGYTF. The CDR3 DNA sequence: TGTGCCAGCAGCCCACGACGATCGGGGACAACAGGGAAGGTGGATGGCTACACCTTC.

V usage is TRBV28 and J usage is TRBJ1-6; D possibly corresponds to TRBD1 (6 bases). The CDR3 length is 12 residues. Trimming removed 4 bases at V and 14 bases at J, with 12 bases between. Germline V lookup: CDR1 MDHEN, CDR2 SYDVKM. CDR3 nucleotide sequence: TGTGCCAGCAGTTACAGGGCCGGGACCCTCCACTTT. This encodes CASSYRAGTLHF.

The chain is built from TRBV2 and TRBJ2-3, with 11 bases that match TRBD2. V lost 3 bases, J lost 0 bases, and 14 bases stayed unmatched. The germline V gene encodes CDR1 SNHLY and CDR2 FYNNEI. CDR3 size: 20 residues. The CDR3 DNA sequence: TGTGCCAGCAGTGAGAGAGGACTAGCGGGTTGGGTCACTAGCACAGATACGCAGTATTTT. Amino acid sequence: CASSERGLAGWVTSTDTQYF.

There are a few counts of this clone. The chain combines TRBV30 with TRBJ2-3; no clear D gene. Trimming removed 5 bases at V and 1 base at J, with 1 base between. This CDR3 has 10 amino acids. Germline CDR1 is GTSNPN and CDR2 is SVGIG (reference sequence). Here the CDR3 reads CAWGTDTQYF. CDR3 nucleotides: TGTGCCTGGGGCACAGATACGCAGTATTTT.

The J gene is TRBJ2-7, the V gene TRBV5-1, with 9 bases lining up with TRBD1. The junction had 7 bases not matched to a gene; V was cut back by 0 bases and J by 3 bases. This CDR3 region has 16 residues. The V gene's germline CDR1 is SGHRS and CDR2 YFSETQ. The CDR3 here is CASSLGTGDTLYEQYF. Written as DNA, the CDR3 is TGCGCCAGCAGCTTGGGGACAGGGGACACCCTCTACGAGCAGTACTTC. The variable domain in full, completed from reference TRBV5-1 and TRBJ2-7, reads KAGVTQTPRYLIKTRGQQVTLSCSPISGHRSVSWYQQTPGQGLQFLFEYFSETQRNKGNFPGRFSGRQFSNSRSEMNVSTLELGDSALYLCASSLGTGDTLYEQYFGPGTRLTVT.

This rearrangement joins TRBV10-1 to TRBJ2-7, with D perhaps matching TRBD2 (5 bases). V shed 0 bases and J shed 4 bases, with 13 bases lying between them. This CDR3 has 15 amino acids. Germline V lookup: CDR1 WNHNN, CDR2 SYGVQD (reference sequence). The CDR3 loop is CASSESLDGVYEQYF. The DNA for the CDR3 is TGCGCCAGCAGTGAGTCACTGGACGGGGTATACGAGCAGTACTTC.

This rearrangement joins TRBV29-1 to TRBJ2-1; 9 bases are a match to TRBD2. V lost 2 bases, J lost 9 bases, and 8 bases stayed unmatched. CDR3 size: 14 residues. Germline values: CDR1 SQVTM, CDR2 ANQGSEA. In nucleotides, the CDR3 is TGCAGCGTTGAACTTGCGGGAGGGGTGGGTGAGCAGTTCTTC. This gives the protein CSVELAGGVGEQFF.

In its sample, this clone was seen many times. V is TRBV25-1 and J is TRBJ2-1; 9 bases align to TRBD2. The CDR3 length is 15 residues. Germline values: CDR1 MGHDK, CDR2 SYGVNS. V dropped 5 bases and J dropped 4; count of bases not matched to a gene: 6. CDR3 nucleotide sequence: TGTGCCAGCAGTCACGGGACTAGCAGATACAATGAGCAGTTCTTC. Encoded protein: CASSHGTSRYNEQFF.

V and J are TRBV15 and TRBJ1-1; D gene ambiguous. The CDR3 covers 15 residues. V lost 0 bases, J lost 4 bases, and 12 bases lay in between. Per the germline V gene, CDR1 is LNHNV and CDR2 is YYDKDF (reference sequence). The CDR3 sequence: CATSREHSGSTEAFF. CDR3 bases: TGTGCCACCAGCAGAGAGCATTCGGGGAGCACTGAAGCTTTCTTT.

The chain couples TRBV19 to TRBJ1-4; 10 bases map to TRBD1. The CDR3 covers 16 residues. Germline V CDR1 and CDR2: LNHDA, SQIVND (reference sequence). With 6 bases clipped from V and 0 bases from J, the junction kept 4 bases outside the gene matches. CDR3 bases: TGTGCCAGTAGCGGACAGGGGGTCCCAACTAATGAAAAACTGTTTTTT. It translates to CASSGQGVPTNEKLFF. The full variable domain, its missing parts supplied by reference TRBV19 and TRBJ1-4, is DGGITQSPKYLFRKEGQNVTLSCEQNLNHDAMYWYRQDPGQGLRLIYYSQIVNDFQKGDIAEGYSVSREKKESFPLTVTSAQKNPTAFYLCASSGQGVPTNEKLFFGSGTQLSVL.

The V call is TRBV7-9, the J call TRBJ1-1; maybe TRBD1 (5 bases). Germline CDR1 and CDR2: SEHNR and FQNEAQ (reference sequence). V was trimmed by 7 bases and J by 3 bases, leaving 15 bases between them. This CDR3 comprises 14 residues. Here the CDR3 reads CASKPGGQDTEAFF. The CDR3, as DNA: TGTGCCAGCAAACCTGGGGGTCAGGACACTGAAGCTTTCTTT.

This clone was found many times. The rearrangement links TRBV7-9 to TRBJ2-2, with D possibly TRBD2 on 6 matching bases. Germline CDR1 is SEHNR and CDR2 is FQNEAQ (reference sequence). Deletions cut 5 bases from V and 6 bases from J, with 7 bases between. CDR3 length: 12 residues. The CDR3 loop is CASSRESGELFF. The CDR3 DNA reads TGTGCCAGCAGCCGGGAGTCCGGGGAGCTGTTTTTT.

This chain joins TRBV6-5 and TRBJ2-3, with TRBD1 as a possible D gene (5 bases). The CDR3 consists of 15 residues. V was trimmed by 4 bases and J by 6 bases, leaving 17 bases between them. CDR1 and CDR2 (germline): MNHEY, SVGAGI. CDR3 sequence (DNA): TGTGCCAGCAGTTCCCACCGTTTAGGGGCCGATACGCAGTATTTT. Residues: CASSSHRLGADTQYF.

The V gene is TRBV15, the J gene TRBJ2-3, with 7 bases fitting TRBD2. The length of the CDR3 is 16 residues. Germline trimming cut 0 bases from V and 3 bases from J; bases unmatched to any gene: 6. The germline V gene encodes CDR1 LNHNV and CDR2 YYDKDF (reference sequence). The CDR3 sequence: CATSRDRGSGTDTQYF. The CDR3 DNA sequence: TGTGCCACCAGCAGAGATCGCGGGAGTGGTACAGATACGCAGTATTTT.

The CDR3 DNA reads TGTGCCAGCAGTGAAGCTGGTGATCCCCGGGCAAGGTTCCACTTT. It is translated as CASSEAGDPRARFHF. The J gene is TRBJ1-6, the V gene TRBV2; no reliable D call. CDR1 is SNHLY and CDR2 is FYNNEI in the germline V gene. The V and J ends lost 0 bases and 17 bases respectively, with 20 bases between them. This CDR3 region has 15 residues.